Shown below are 10 T cell receptor beta chains from a single sample sequenced in a study of T cell responses to AZD1222 COVID-19 vaccine. Sequenced by immunoSEQ multiplex PCR; TCRdb stores in-frame clones only, minus some. The sample holds 95,000 to 150,000 clones, almost 95% seen once. Sequenced here: peripheral blood, sampled on day 0 of AZD1222 vaccination. These receptors all stem from an adult in good health.

The rearrangement links TRBV10-3 to TRBJ1-6; no definite D call. V dropped 4 bases and J dropped 5 bases, with 15 bases sitting between them. Germline V lookup: CDR1 ENHRY, CDR2 SYGVKD. This CDR3 is 16 amino acids long. In DNA, the CDR3 is TGTGCCATCAGTGTAGGAGGAGGTGGGGATAATTCACCCCTCCACTTT. Translated: CAISVGGGGDNSPLHF.

J is TRBJ2-3 and V is TRBV10-3, with 7 bases identical to TRBD2. This CDR3 spans 14 amino acids. Germline CDR1 and CDR2: ENHRY and SYGVKD. J was trimmed by 2 bases and V by 8 bases; bases with no gene match: 7. The CDR3 DNA follows: TGTGCCATCGGGGAGGGATGGGACACAGATACGCAGTATTTT. This translates into CAIGEGWDTDTQYF.

The chain uses TRBV23-1 and TRBJ2-7; D gene unclear. TRBV23-1 is an ORF, and what it does is uncertain. The CDR3 extends over 16 amino acids. V was trimmed by 1 base and J by 0 bases, leaving 13 bases between them. CDR3 protein: CASSQFCSGCSYEQYV. In nucleotides, the CDR3 is TGCGCCAGCAGTCAATTTTGTTCAGGCTGCTCCTACGAGCAGTACGTC.

The J gene is TRBJ1-1, the V gene TRBV7-2; D gene ambiguous. CDR3 length: 13 amino acids. V gave up 1 base and J gave up 1 base, with 4 bases separating them. Germline assignment: CDR1 SGHTA and CDR2 FQGNSA. The CDR3 DNA is TGTGCCAGCAGCTTAGAACCGAACACTGAAGCTTTCTTT. Translated: CASSLEPNTEAFF.

The chain recombines TRBV7-2 with TRBJ2-2, with no clear D. Trimming removed 5 bases at V and 8 bases at J, with 12 bases between. Germline V gives CDR1 SGHTA, CDR2 FQGNSA. This CDR3 contains 13 residues. The CDR3 spells CASSPRSSGELFF. The DNA for the CDR3 is TGTGCCAGCAGCCCGCGTTCCTCGGGGGAGCTGTTTTTT. Looking up the rest from reference TRBV7-2 and TRBJ2-2 gives the full variable domain: GAGVSQSPSNKVTEKGKDVELRCDPISGHTALYWYRQSLGQGLEFLIYFQGNSAPDKSGLPSDRFSAERTGGSVSTLTIQRTQQEDSAVYLCASSPRSSGELFFGEGSRLTVL.

The chain uses TRBV5-4 and TRBJ2-1, with D perhaps assigned TRBD1 or TRBD2 (5 bases each). CDR3 size: 15 residues. Trimming left V 4 bases short and J 0 bases short, with 11 bases between. Germline V lookup: CDR1 SGHNT, CDR2 YYREEE (reference sequence). This CDR3 reads CASSAQRGSYNEQFF. The CDR3 DNA is TGTGCCAGCAGCGCTCAGAGGGGCTCCTACAATGAGCAGTTCTTC.

The chain carries TRBV30 and TRBJ1-2; 12 positions agree with TRBD1. Germline lookup yields CDR1 GTSNPN and CDR2 SVGIG (reference sequence). The V gene end was trimmed by 2 bases and the J gene end by 4 bases; junction bases not matched to a gene: 5. This CDR3 region has 15 residues. CDR3: CAWSPGQGASYGYTF. The CDR3 nucleotides are TGTGCCTGGAGTCCGGGACAGGGGGCGAGCTATGGCTACACCTTC.

The chain carries TRBV10-3 and TRBJ1-2; D is perhaps TRBD1 (5 bases). V was clipped by 1 base and J by 2 bases, with 8 bases between them. CDR1 and CDR2 (germline): ENHRY, SYGVKD. This CDR3 comprises 14 residues. The CDR3 DNA sequence: TGTGCCATCAGTGAGTTCCCAGGGAACTATGGCTACACCTTC. Translation gives CAISEFPGNYGYTF.

The genes are TRBV13 and TRBJ2-3, with D maybe TRBD1 (5 bases). Per the germline V gene, CDR1 is PRHDT and CDR2 is FYEKMQ (reference sequence). The CDR3 sequence is 14 residues long. Trimming removed 2 bases from V and 6 bases from J, with 12 bases in between. The CDR3 region has the DNA TGTGCCAGCAGCTTACAGGGTCAAGGGGATACGCAGTATTTT. Translating gives CASSLQGQGDTQYF. Combining the CDR3 with reference TRBV13 and TRBJ2-3 gives the whole variable domain AAGVIQSPRHLIKEKRETATLKCYPIPRHDTVYWYQQGPGQDPQFLISFYEKMQSDKGSIPDRFSAQQFSDYHSELNMSSLELGDSALYFCASSLQGQGDTQYFGPGTRLTVL.

The V call is TRBV27, the J call TRBJ2-7, with 11 bases lining up with TRBD1. Per germline, CDR1 MNHEY and CDR2 SMNVEV (reference sequence). V was pared by 8 bases and J by 0 bases, with 9 bases of the junction left unmatched. The CDR3 covers 16 residues. CDR3 residues: CASRDRGSPLSYEQYV. CDR3 nucleotides: TGTGCCAGCCGGGACAGGGGGTCCCCTCTCTCCTACGAGCAGTACGTC.